The rows below give T cell receptor beta chains drawn from one sample of a study of T cell responses to AZD1222 COVID-19 vaccine. Generated by immunoSEQ multiplex PCR, the TCRdb table keeps only in-frame clones and is missing some. The sample yields 45,000 to 60,000 clones, 70% to 80% seen once. The sample here was peripheral blood, taken on day 0 of AZD1222 vaccination. The receptors were gathered from an adult in good health. The CDR3 runs from the conserved cysteine through the conserved F or W. D genes are given only for firm matches. Some rows mark clone size as missing; the rest say once, few, many or name a class of expanded clone.

d_gene	abundance	j_gene	v_gene	CDR3nt	CDR3aa
.	.	TRBJ1-5	TRBV24-1	TGTGCCACCAGTGACGGGGGGGGCAATCAGCCCCAGCATTTT	CATSDGGGNQPQHF
.	few	TRBJ1-3	TRBV4-1	TGCGCCAGCAGCTCTGGAAACACCATATATTTT	CASSSGNTIYF
.	.	TRBJ1-1	TRBV12-3/TRBV12-4	TGTGCCAGCAGTTTAGTGGAGAACACTGAAGCTTTCTTT	CASSLVENTEAFF
.	.	TRBJ1-2	TRBV20-1	TGCAGTGCTAGTACAGGGTTCACCTATGGCTACACCTTC	CSASTGFTYGYTF
.	.	TRBJ2-2	TRBV6-5	TGTGCCAGCAAGTATGGGACTCTGAACACCGGGGAGCTGTTTTTT	CASKYGTLNTGELFF
.	.	TRBJ1-1	TRBV19	TGTGCCAGTAGTCCCGGGACTTTTTGGGGAATGAACACTGAAGCTTTCTTT	CASSPGTFWGMNTEAFF
TRBD1	.	TRBJ2-5	TRBV29-1	TGCAGCGCCGCGGCCGGGACAGTCGAGACCCAGTACTTC	CSAAAGTVETQYF
.	.	TRBJ1-2	TRBV19	TGTGCCAGTAGGAACTCATTGTCTGGCTATGGCTACACCTTC	CASRNSLSGYGYTF
TRBD1	.	TRBJ1-4	TRBV5-4	TGTGCCAGCAGCGTACCAGGGGGTGAAAAACTGTTTTTT	CASSVPGGEKLFF
TRBD1	.	TRBJ1-3	TRBV11-2	TGTGCCAGCACCCAGGGGGACAGTCGAGGAAACACCATATATTTT	CASTQGDSRGNTIYF
TRBD1	.	TRBJ1-1	TRBV18	TGTGCCAGCTCCGACAGGGATGGGGCTGAAGCTTTCTTT	CASSDRDGAEAFF
.	.	TRBJ1-1	TRBV5-5	TGTGCCAGCACCAAGCTGGGGTTCCCCCTACTCATGAACACTGAAGCTTTCTTT	CASTKLGFPLLMNTEAFF
.	.	TRBJ1-1	TRBV14	TGTGCCAGCAGTTCTCAGGGTAATACTGAAGCTTTCTTT	CASSSQGNTEAFF
.	.	TRBJ1-5	TRBV28	TGTGCCAGCAGATGGAATAGCAATCAGCCCCAGCATTTT	CASRWNSNQPQHF
TRBD1	.	TRBJ1-4	TRBV19	TGTGCCAGTAACGACAGGGGGGGCGCCGATGAAAAACTGTTTTTT	CASNDRGGADEKLFF
.	.	TRBJ1-5	TRBV19	TGTGCCAGTAGTTTCGGGATTTCCCAGCCCCAGCATTTT	CASSFGISQPQHF
.	.	TRBJ2-5	TRBV7-2	TGTGCCAGCAGCCAGTACCGGGATACCCAGTACTTC	CASSQYRDTQYF
.	.	TRBJ2-3	TRBV9	TGTGCCAGCAGCGTAGTTGGGACGGGCACAGATACGCAGTATTTT	CASSVVGTGTDTQYF
.	.	TRBJ2-2	TRBV7-3	TGTGCCAGCAGCTTAACAGGCAGCGAGAGAGGGGAGCTGTTTTTT	CASSLTGSERGELFF
TRBD2	.	TRBJ2-1	TRBV18	TGTGCCAGCTCACCTGCGGGACTATGGGACTACAATGAGCAGTTCTTC	CASSPAGLWDYNEQFF
TRBD1	.	TRBJ1-2	TRBV18	TGTGCCAGCTCACCGGAAGAGGGGGCTGGGGGCTACACCTTC	CASSPEEGAGGYTF
TRBD1	.	TRBJ2-7	TRBV19	TGTGCCACCCAGGGGGACAGGTCCTACGAGCAGTACTTC	CATQGDRSYEQYF
.	.	TRBJ2-3	TRBV6-2/TRBV6-3	TGTGCCAGCAGCTCGCAGGGCACAGATACGCAGTATTTT	CASSSQGTDTQYF
TRBD1	.	TRBJ2-2	TRBV9	TGTGCCAGCAGCGTAGCTATGGGACAGGGGGACGGGGAGCTGTTTTTT	CASSVAMGQGDGELFF